The next 14 T cell receptor beta chains were all read from a single sample in a study of OX40 agonist ivuxolimab in advanced cancers. The library came from the immunoSEQ multiplex PCR assay. Entries here come from immuneACCESS through TCRdb and include only in-frame sequences with V and J called. Some clones fail to appear in such tables; in the studies checked, an unresolved V gene covers under half of the shortfall, and the cause of the remainder is unknown. For this sample there are tens of thousands of clones; over 90% appear just once. The ten biggest clones cover less than 5.5% of the sample. Sequenced here: CD4+ or CD8+ T cells sorted from blood, sampled in a trial of the OX40 agonist ivuxolimab. These receptors were collected from an adult with an advanced solid tumor such as melanoma, head and neck, liver or kidney cancer.

The V gene is TRBV15, the J gene TRBJ1-1, with 8 bases matching TRBD1. The CDR3 consists of 14 residues. The germline CDR1 and CDR2 sequences are LNHNV and YYDKDF (reference sequence). V lost 3 bases and J lost 0; bases outside the gene matches: 0. CDR3 in amino acids: CATSRDRVNTEAFF. The CDR3 region has the DNA TGTGCCACCAGCAGGGACAGGGTGAACACTGAAGCTTTCTTT.

The CDR3 DNA reads TGTGCCAGCAGCTTTTCACCCACAGGCCTCACTGAAGCTTTCTTT. Amino acid sequence: CASSFSPTGLTEAFF. The chain joins TRBV11-2 to TRBJ1-1; weak D call: TRBD1 (5 bases). The V and J ends lost 3 bases and 4 bases respectively, with 15 bases between them. The CDR3 covers 15 residues. The germline CDR1 and CDR2 sequences are SGHAT and FQNNGV.

The chain couples TRBV27 to TRBJ2-7; TRBD1 matches at 7 bases. The V and J ends lost 6 bases and 2 bases, in that order; junction bases with no gene match: 7. Germline V gene lookup returns CDR1 MNHEY and CDR2 SMNVEV (reference sequence). This CDR3 comprises 14 residues. CDR3 sequence reads: CASRSDRETYEQYF. The CDR3 coding sequence is TGTGCCAGCAGATCAGACAGGGAGACCTACGAGCAGTACTTC.

This clone was counted once. The chain employs TRBV28 and TRBJ2-3; TRBD2 is a possible D gene (6 bases). CDR1 MDHEN and CDR2 SYDVKM come from the germline V gene. The CDR3 loop spans 15 amino acids. Trimming removed 7 bases at V and 1 base at J, with 15 bases between. The CDR3 loop reads CASTVGGEGTDTQYF. The CDR3 nucleotides read TGTGCCAGCACCGTGGGGGGTGAGGGCACAGATACGCAGTATTTT.

V gene TRBV6-6 combines with J gene TRBJ2-7; 8 nucleotides agree with TRBD1. Germline V gene data show CDR1 as MNHNY and CDR2 as SVGAGI (reference sequence). This CDR3 region has 15 residues. V shed 7 bases, J shed 2 bases, and the junction held 10 bases outside the gene matches. CDR3 protein: CASTEGQATTYEQYF. CDR3 coding DNA: TGTGCCAGCACCGAGGGACAGGCAACAACCTACGAGCAGTACTTC.

This clone was detected only once. J is TRBJ2-1 and V is TRBV10-3; D call uncertain. V lost 2 bases, J lost 7 bases, and 21 bases lay in between. Per the germline V gene, CDR1 is ENHRY and CDR2 is SYGVKD. The CDR3 totals 17 residues. CDR3 sequence reads: CAISEPPGVTPRNEQFF. CDR3 DNA: TGTGCCATCAGTGAGCCACCGGGCGTCACCCCAAGGAATGAGCAGTTCTTC.

The chain couples TRBV14 to TRBJ2-1; TRBD2 agrees at 9 bases. This CDR3 has 15 amino acids. In germline, CDR1 is SGHDN, CDR2 FVKESK. V shed 5 bases and J 9 bases; nucleotides not matched to a gene: 11. In nucleotides, the CDR3 is TGTGCCAGCAGCAAAATAGCGGGAGTTATCGGTGAGCAGTTCTTC. Its translation is CASSKIAGVIGEQFF.

This rearrangement joins TRBV2 to TRBJ2-5; possibly TRBD2 for D (6 bases). Germline lookup yields CDR1 SNHLY and CDR2 FYNNEI. The CDR3 length is 15 residues. Trimming removed 4 bases at V and 7 bases at J, with 19 bases between. The CDR3 coding sequence is TGTGCCAGCAGTGGCGGCGCACCGCGGGGCGGGACCCAGTACTTC. This encodes CASSGGAPRGGTQYF.

V usage is TRBV7-9 and J usage is TRBJ2-1, with D tentatively TRBD1 or TRBD2 (5 bases each). Germline values: CDR1 SEHNR, CDR2 FQNEAQ (reference sequence). V was pared by 1 base and J by 7 bases, with 8 bases between. This CDR3 has 13 amino acids. CDR3 bases: TGTGCCAGCAGCTTAGAGTGGGGGAATGAGCAGTTCTTC. Translating it yields CASSLEWGNEQFF.

The gene calls are TRBV28 and TRBJ1-4, with 12 bases that match TRBD1. V was clipped by 7 bases and J by 8 bases; unmatched bases: 8. CDR3 length: 15 amino acids. Germline loops: CDR1 MDHEN, CDR2 SYDVKM. This chain's CDR3 is CASNPGDRGREKLFF. The CDR3 bases are TGTGCCAGCAACCCGGGGGACAGGGGGCGCGAAAAACTGTTTTTT.

CDR3 amino acids: CASSRGLAGEETQYF. CDR3 coding DNA: TGCGCCAGCAGCCGAGGACTAGCGGGGGAAGAGACCCAGTACTTC. The J gene is TRBJ2-5, the V gene TRBV4-3; 13 nucleotides agree with TRBD2. CDR1 is LGHNA, CDR2 YSLEER, per germline. This CDR3 region has 15 residues. The V and J ends lost 4 bases and 3 bases, in that order; junction bases with no gene match: 2.

This clone was picked up one time. The chain employs TRBV6-6 and TRBJ2-5; 7 bases are shared with TRBD2. The ends lost 2 bases at V and 7 bases at J; junction bases unmatched: 4. The V gene's germline CDR1 is MNHNY and CDR2 SVGAGI (reference sequence). The CDR3 contains 13 residues. CDR3 protein: CASSYRTSGTQYF. The CDR3 DNA follows: TGTGCCAGCAGTTACAGGACTAGTGGGACCCAGTACTTC.

The chain uses TRBV6-5 and TRBJ1-6, with 7 bases identical to TRBD1. The CDR3 extends over 13 amino acids. The germline V gene encodes CDR1 MNHEY and CDR2 SVGAGI. The trim removed 10 bases at V and 6 bases at J, leaving 6 bases unmatched. CDR3 coding DNA: TGTGCCACCAACCGGGACAGTAATTCACCCCTCCACTTT. It yields the protein CATNRDSNSPLHF.

The chain has TRBV5-5 and TRBJ2-7, with a weak D call TRBD1 (7 bases). The V gene's germline CDR1 is SGHKS and CDR2 YYEKEE (reference sequence). CDR3 length: 15 residues. V was trimmed by 5 bases and J by 2 bases, leaving 17 bases between them. CDR3 region: CASRNSAGGTYEQYF. The CDR3 DNA reads as TGTGCCAGCAGAAATTCCGCAGGGGGGACCTACGAGCAGTACTTC.